One and the same sample provided the 20 T cell receptor beta chains below, sequenced in a study of T cells in localized non-small cell lung cancer. Only in-frame clones appear in the TCRdb table, and some are missing; sequencing was by immunoSEQ multiplex PCR. The data show 59,000 or so clones, 90% to 95% seen once. This sample comprised peripheral blood, obtained before any cancer treatment. The receptors come from a man aged 40-75 years with stage I lung adenocarcinoma.

In regard to this clone: The sample holds other DNA sequences that translate to the same CDR3. The chain is built from TRBV5-1 and TRBJ2-7, with D perhaps TRBD1 or TRBD2 (5 bases each). Trimming took 0 bases from V and 2 from J, leaving 6 bases between them. This CDR3 is 13 amino acids long. CDR1 and CDR2 from the germline V gene are SGHRS and YFSETQ. The CDR3 DNA reads as TGCGCCAGCAGCTTGGGGGGGACCTACGAGCAGTACTTC. Residues: CASSLGGTYEQYF.

The V and J genes are TRBV15 and TRBJ2-5; D could derive from TRBD1 or TRBD2 (6 bases each). Trimming cost V 3 bases and J 2 bases, with 13 bases left between them. From germline, CDR1 is LNHNV and CDR2 YYDKDF (reference sequence). The CDR3 loop spans 15 amino acids. In DNA, the CDR3 is TGTGCCACCAGCAGCTGGGGGGCCCCTCAAGAGACCCAGTACTTC. Amino acids: CATSSWGAPQETQYF.

The genes are TRBV9 and TRBJ2-2; the D gene could be TRBD1 or TRBD2 (5 bases each). Germline lookup yields CDR1 SGDLS and CDR2 YYNGEE. CDR3 length equals 15 residues. V was clipped by 0 bases and J by 6 bases, with 12 bases between them. The chain's CDR3 is CASSVGVEGPGELFF. CDR3 nucleotides: TGTGCCAGCAGCGTAGGGGTTGAGGGACCCGGGGAGCTGTTTTTT. The full variable domain, in which reference TRBV9 and TRBJ2-2 provide the parts outside the CDR3, is DSGVTQTPKHLITATGQRVTLRCSPRSGDLSVYWYQQSLDQGLQFLIQYYNGEERAKGNILERFSAQQFPDLHSELNLSSLELGDSALYFCASSVGVEGPGELFFGEGSRLTVL.

V is TRBV6-5 and J is TRBJ1-5; possible D gene TRBD1, 6 bases. V dropped 5 bases and J dropped 5 bases, with 10 bases sitting between them. Germline loops: CDR1 MNHEY, CDR2 SVGAGI. The CDR3 extends over 13 amino acids. The DNA for the CDR3 is TGTGCCAGCAGTGGGTACAGGGATCAGCCCCAGCATTTT. Protein: CASSGYRDQPQHF.

The chain recombines TRBV5-1 with TRBJ2-7; the D gene is possibly TRBD1 (6 bases). The germline CDR1 and CDR2 sequences are SGHRS and YFSETQ. V was cut by 0 bases and J by 1 base, with 8 bases left in between. The CDR3 is 14 amino acids. The CDR3 region has the DNA TGCGCCAGCAGCTTGGGCCAGGGGTCCTACGAGCAGTACTTC. It translates to CASSLGQGSYEQYF.

This clone has a handful of counts. The chain couples TRBV2 to TRBJ2-5, with a weak D call TRBD1 (5 bases). Trimming pared 2 bases from V and 7 bases from J, leaving 14 bases between. This CDR3 contains 14 residues. The V gene's germline CDR1 is SNHLY and CDR2 FYNNEI. This CDR3 is CASSERAGQGTQYF. CDR3 nucleotides: TGTGCCAGCAGTGAAAGGGCAGGCCAGGGGACCCAGTACTTC.

This clone was observed a single time. This chain joins TRBV11-2 and TRBJ2-7; either TRBD1 or TRBD2 may fit D (5 bases each). V gave up 5 bases and J gave up 7 bases, with 12 bases separating them. Germline values: CDR1 SGHAT, CDR2 FQNNGV. This CDR3 region has 12 residues. CDR3 in DNA: TGTGCCAGCAGCCCCGAGAGGGGTGAGCAGTACTTC. Its translation: CASSPERGEQYF.

The chain uses TRBV9 and TRBJ2-1, with a weak D call TRBD2 (5 bases). CDR1 and CDR2 from the germline V gene are SGDLS and YYNGEE. The V and J ends lost 4 bases and 9 bases respectively, with 20 bases between them. This CDR3 region has 15 residues. CDR3 DNA sequence: TGTGCCAGCAGCCCTGAGGGCCGAATAGATATTGAGCAGTTCTTC. The encoded protein is CASSPEGRIDIEQFF.

This sequence joins TRBV6-1 and TRBJ2-7; the match to TRBD1 covers 7 bases. Germline CDR1 and CDR2: MNHNS and SASEGT. The CDR3 loop spans 15 amino acids. Trimming cost V 4 bases and J 0 bases; bases outside gene matches: 6. The CDR3 DNA reads as TGTGCCAGCAGTGTCTTCGGACAGGTCTCCTACGAGCAGTACTTC. It specifies CASSVFGQVSYEQYF.

This clone showed up just a few times. This CDR3 reads CSVEGTGKHEQYF. The DNA of the CDR3 is TGCAGCGTTGAAGGGACAGGGAAGCACGAGCAGTACTTC. V usage is TRBV29-1 and J usage is TRBJ2-7, with TRBD1 identical over 8 bases. This CDR3 has 13 residues. Trimming took 1 base from V and 5 from J; bases not matched to a gene: 4. Germline CDR1 is SQVTM and CDR2 is ANQGSEA.

The J gene is TRBJ2-2, the V gene TRBV7-9, with TRBD2 as a possible D gene (5 bases). The CDR3 is made up of 13 amino acids. Germline CDR1 SEHNR, CDR2 FQNEAQ (reference sequence). V lost 5 bases, J lost 7 bases, and 11 bases lay in between. The CDR3 region has the DNA TGTGCCAGCAGCATACTAGTGGACGGGGAGCTGTTTTTT. Amino acid sequence: CASSILVDGELFF.

This chain connects TRBV11-3 to TRBJ2-3, with D possibly being TRBD2 (5 bases). The CDR3 has 14 amino acids. V was pared by 1 base and J by 4 bases, with 9 bases between. Germline CDR1 is SGHNT and CDR2 is YENEEA. Here the CDR3 DNA reads TGTGCCAGCAGCTTAGTCTTCGGGGCAGATACGCAGTATTTT. Its protein is CASSLVFGADTQYF.

This clone has a single count. V and J are TRBV21-1 and TRBJ1-2; the D call TRBD1 from the table was never checked on the DNA. TRBV21-1 is classified as a pseudogene. The CDR3 runs 18 residues. In DNA form, the CDR3 reads TGTGCCAGCAGCAAGCCCCGGGACAGGGGGTTGGGGGATTATGGCTACACCTTC. Translating gives CASSKPRDRGLGDYGYTF.

The chain recombines TRBV2 with TRBJ1-4, with a possible D match to TRBD1 (5 bases). CDR3 length: 12 residues. CDR1 and CDR2 from the germline V gene are SNHLY and FYNNEI. The V end was cut by 7 bases, the J end by 8 bases, with 11 bases between. This chain's CDR3 is CASNRKGEKLFF. The CDR3 nucleotides read TGTGCCAGCAACAGGAAGGGAGAAAAACTGTTTTTT.

This chain links TRBV28 with TRBJ2-2, with no clear D. Trimming left V 2 bases short and J 4 bases short, with 8 bases between. Germline lookup yields CDR1 MDHEN and CDR2 SYDVKM. This CDR3 spans 14 amino acids. CDR3 protein: CASSLGGGTGELFF. The CDR3 DNA follows: TGTGCCAGCAGTTTAGGTGGCGGCACCGGGGAGCTGTTTTTT.

The chain combines TRBV10-3 with TRBJ2-7, with D unresolved. The germline gives CDR1 ENHRY, CDR2 SYGVKD. V was pared by 0 bases and J by 5 bases, with 20 bases between. The CDR3 is made up of 17 amino acids. Written as DNA, the CDR3 is TGTGCCATCAGTGAGTCGATGGTTGGAGCAAACGGGCACGAGCAGTACTTC. The encoded protein is CAISESMVGANGHEQYF.

The chain carries TRBV5-1 and TRBJ2-1, with 8 bases lining up with TRBD2. Looked up from germline, CDR1 is SGHRS and CDR2 is YFSETQ. The CDR3 loop spans 16 amino acids. V lost 1 base, J lost 2 bases, and 5 bases stayed unmatched. CDR3 coding DNA: TGCGCCAGCAGCTTGTCGACTAGCGCGGCCTACAATGAGCAGTTCTTC. Its translation: CASSLSTSAAYNEQFF. Variable domain in full (rest from reference TRBV5-1 and TRBJ2-1): KAGVTQTPRYLIKTRGQQVTLSCSPISGHRSVSWYQQTPGQGLQFLFEYFSETQRNKGNFPGRFSGRQFSNSRSEMNVSTLELGDSALYLCASSLSTSAAYNEQFFGPGTRLTVL.

The genes are TRBV5-1 and TRBJ1-6; no definite D call. CDR1 and CDR2 (germline): SGHRS, YFSETQ. The CDR3 sequence is 15 residues long. The germline V and J ends were trimmed by 0 bases and 6 bases, with 10 bases remaining between them. The CDR3 coding sequence is TGCGCCAGCAGCTTGGACCCTGGAGCTAATTCACCCCTCCACTTT. Translated, it gives CASSLDPGANSPLHF.

The chain uses TRBV6-1 and TRBJ2-5; 9 nucleotides line up with TRBD1. The CDR3 consists of 15 residues. Germline values: CDR1 MNHNS, CDR2 SASEGT. V was clipped by 7 bases and J by 5 bases; unmatched bases: 11. CDR3 sequence (DNA): TGTGCCAGCAACCTTAGGAGGGGGACAGGGGAGACCCAGTACTTC. This translates into CASNLRRGTGETQYF.

The rearrangement joins TRBV2 to TRBJ2-3; the match to TRBD2 covers 9 bases. In germline, CDR1 is SNHLY, CDR2 FYNNEI. This CDR3 is 14 amino acids long. J gave up 7 bases and V 3 bases, and 5 bases lay outside the gene matches. CDR3 DNA: TGTGCCAGCAGTGATGATAGCGGGAGATATACGCAGTATTTT. Residues: CASSDDSGRYTQYF.